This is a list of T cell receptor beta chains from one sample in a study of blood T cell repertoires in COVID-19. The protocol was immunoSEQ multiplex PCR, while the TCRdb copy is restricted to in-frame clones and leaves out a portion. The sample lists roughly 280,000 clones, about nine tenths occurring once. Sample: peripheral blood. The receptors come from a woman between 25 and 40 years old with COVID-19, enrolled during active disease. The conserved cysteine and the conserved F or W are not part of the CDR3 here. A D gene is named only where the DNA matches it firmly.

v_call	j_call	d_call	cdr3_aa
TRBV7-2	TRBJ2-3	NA	ASSQSTDTQY
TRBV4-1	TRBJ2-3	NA	ASSQEKSRADTQY
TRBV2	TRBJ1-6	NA	ASSDPYSPLH
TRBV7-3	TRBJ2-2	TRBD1	ASRTTGVTNTGELF
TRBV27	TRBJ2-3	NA	ASSLGRTTDTQY
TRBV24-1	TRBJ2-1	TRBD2	ATSVTGLAGEQF
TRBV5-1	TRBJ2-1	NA	ASSLAVATYNEQF
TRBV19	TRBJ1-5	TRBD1	ASGDRGPQH
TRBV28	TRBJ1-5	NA	ASSPALRQH
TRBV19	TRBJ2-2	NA	ASSIGHSTGELF
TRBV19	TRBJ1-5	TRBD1	ASSFTGTGAGQPQH
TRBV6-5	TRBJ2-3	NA	ASSSYGAPGDTQY
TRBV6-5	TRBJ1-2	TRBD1	ASSYSRDRAYGYT
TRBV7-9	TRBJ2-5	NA	ASSLQGGQETQY
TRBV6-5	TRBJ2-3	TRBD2	ASSNRLAGFDTQY
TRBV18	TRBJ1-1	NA	ASSSSENTEAF
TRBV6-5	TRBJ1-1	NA	AITLRPEAF
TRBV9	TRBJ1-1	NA	ASSVGRGTEAF
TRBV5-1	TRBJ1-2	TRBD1	ASSRQPDRADLGYT
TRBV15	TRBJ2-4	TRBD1	ATSRDRGRNLAKNIQY
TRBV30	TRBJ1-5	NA	AWGHLTGSNQPQH
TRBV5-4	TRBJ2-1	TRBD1	ASSPSSGTGGLEQF
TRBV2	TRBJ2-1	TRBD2	ASTPGSGNPYNEQF
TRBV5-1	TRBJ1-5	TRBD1	ASSTGADQPQH
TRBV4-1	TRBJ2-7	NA	ASSPPGTYEQY
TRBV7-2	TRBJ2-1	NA	ASSLEVAAYNEQF
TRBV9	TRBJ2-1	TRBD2	ASSVRLAGGINEQF